The 25 T cell receptor beta chains given below trace back to one sample, sequenced in a study of blood T cell repertoires in COVID-19. Profiling relied on immunoSEQ multiplex PCR, and the TCRdb table lists in-frame clones only, not all of them. Of about 68,000 clones listed, 86% are singletons. The sequencing sample was made of peripheral blood. The origin of the receptors is a woman in her fifties or sixties with acute or convalescent COVID-19.

This chain connects TRBV19 to TRBJ1-1; 9 bases match TRBD1. The CDR3 has 15 residues. Losses at the gene ends were 7 bases for V and 3 bases for J; bases not matched to a gene: 9. Germline V lookup: CDR1 LNHDA, CDR2 SQIVND (reference sequence). Here the CDR3 DNA reads TGTGCCAGTAAGGAACAGGGGGCGCGGGACACTGAAGCTTTCTTT. The encoded protein is CASKEQGARDTEAFF.

The chain links TRBV5-4 to TRBJ2-1; the match to TRBD2 covers 9 bases. This CDR3 is built from 16 residues. Germline-derived CDR1 and CDR2 are SGHNT and YYREEE (reference sequence). The trim removed 4 bases at V and 3 bases at J, leaving 8 bases unmatched. This CDR3 is CASSKTSGGNYNEQFF. Here the CDR3 DNA reads TGTGCCAGCAGCAAGACTAGCGGTGGGAACTACAATGAGCAGTTCTTC.

The gene calls are TRBV19 and TRBJ1-4; no clear D. The V and J ends lost 10 bases and 0 bases respectively, with 15 bases between them. Germline V gene lookup returns CDR1 LNHDA and CDR2 SQIVND (reference sequence). The CDR3 sequence is 15 residues long. CDR3 sequence (DNA): TGTGCCAAAAACCCCCGACACGCAACTAATGAAAAACTGTTTTTT. This gives the protein CAKNPRHATNEKLFF.

This clone was counted only a few times. This rearrangement joins TRBV5-1 to TRBJ2-7; TRBD2 matches at 8 bases. CDR1 and CDR2 from the germline V gene are SGHRS and YFSETQ. The CDR3 consists of 13 residues. V dropped 2 bases and J dropped 2; count of bases not matched to a gene: 0. The CDR3 here is CASSFGRAYEQYF. CDR3 nucleotide sequence: TGCGCCAGCAGCTTCGGGAGGGCCTACGAGCAGTACTTC.

V usage is TRBV7-9 and J usage is TRBJ2-7, with D possibly matching TRBD1 (5 bases). The CDR3 loop spans 13 amino acids. Germline V lookup: CDR1 SEHNR, CDR2 FQNEAQ (reference sequence). V lost 5 bases, J lost 2 bases, and 10 bases lay in between. The CDR3 loop is CASSPDTTYEQYF. The CDR3 DNA follows: TGTGCCAGCAGCCCGGACACGACCTACGAGCAGTACTTC.

This rearrangement joins TRBV30 to TRBJ1-4; a weak D match, TRBD1 (6 bases). Germline CDR1 reads GTSNPN; CDR2 reads SVGIG (reference sequence). This CDR3 region has 14 residues. V lost 1 base to trimming and J lost 8 bases, with 14 bases between them. The CDR3 bases are TGTGCCTGGAGTGCACAGGGATCTGGGGAAAAACTGTTTTTT. The encoded protein is CAWSAQGSGEKLFF. Variable domain in full (rest from reference TRBV30 and TRBJ1-4): SQTIHQWPATLVQPVGSPLSLECTVEGTSNPNLYWYRQAAGRGLQLLFYSVGIGQISSEVPQNLSASRPQDRQFILSSKKLLLSDSGFYLCAWSAQGSGEKLFFGSGTQLSVL.

This chain connects TRBV6-1 to TRBJ1-1, with TRBD1 matching over 8 bases. J gave up 4 bases and V 5 bases, and 3 bases lay outside the gene matches. Germline CDR1 reads MNHNS; CDR2 reads SASEGT. This CDR3 is built from 13 residues. The CDR3 region is CASSTGGGTEAFF. CDR3 bases: TGTGCCAGCAGTACAGGGGGTGGCACTGAAGCTTTCTTT.

This rearrangement joins TRBV5-5 to TRBJ1-2; 12 bases agree with TRBD1. Unmatched junction bases numbered 10, after V lost 3 bases and J lost 4 bases. The CDR3 spans 17 residues. Germline lookup yields CDR1 SGHKS and CDR2 YYEKEE (reference sequence). This CDR3 reads CASSSAGGTGGFYGYTF. CDR3 sequence (DNA): TGTGCCAGCAGCTCCGCTGGGGGGACAGGGGGCTTCTATGGCTACACCTTC.

This clone was seen a handful of times. The V gene is TRBV3-1 (or the pseudogene TRBV3-2), the J gene TRBJ1-2, with 11 bases matching TRBD1. The junction had 6 bases not matched to a gene; V was cut back by 4 bases and J by 8 bases. Per germline, CDR1 LGHDT and CDR2 YNNKEL (reference sequence). The CDR3 sequence is 14 residues long. CDR3 in amino acids: CASSPGQGAWGYTF. The CDR3 DNA reads TGTGCCAGCAGCCCAGGACAGGGGGCATGGGGCTACACCTTC.

In DNA, the CDR3 is TGTGCCAGTAGTATTAAGCGGGGGGCCTACGAGCAGTACTTC. Translating it yields CASSIKRGAYEQYF. This chain links TRBV19 with TRBJ2-7; 9 nucleotides align to TRBD2. CDR1 is LNHDA and CDR2 is SQIVND in the germline V gene (reference sequence). The J segment lost 2 bases and the V segment lost 3 bases, leaving 2 bases of the junction unmatched. This CDR3 has 14 residues.

This clone was seen once. The rearrangement joins TRBV24-1 to TRBJ1-4; D not resolved. Germline lookup yields CDR1 KGHDR and CDR2 SFDVKD. V shed 7 bases and J shed 5 bases, with 10 bases lying between them. The CDR3 is 13 amino acids. CDR3 protein: CATRGGLNEKLFF. DNA of the CDR3: TGTGCCACCAGGGGAGGTTTAAATGAAAAACTGTTTTTT.

The chain is built from TRBV2 and TRBJ1-2; TRBD1 matches at 8 bases. The trim removed 6 bases at V and 3 bases at J, leaving 9 bases unmatched. Germline-derived CDR1 and CDR2 are SNHLY and FYNNEI. This CDR3 has 15 residues. CDR3 sequence (DNA): TGTGCCAGCAGGCCCGGGACAGGATCGTACTATGGCTACACCTTC. It codes for CASRPGTGSYYGYTF. The full variable domain, in which reference TRBV2 and TRBJ1-2 provide the parts outside the CDR3, is EPEVTQTPSHQVTQMGQEVILRCVPISNHLYFYWYRQILGQKVEFLVSFYNNEISEKSEIFDDQFSVERPDGSNFTLKIRSTKLEDSAMYFCASRPGTGSYYGYTFGSGTRLTVV.

This clone has only one observation. CDR3 DNA sequence: TGTGCCAGCAGCCCTCGACAGGGGGGCGAAGAGGGCTACACCTTC. Its protein is CASSPRQGGEEGYTF. The chain has TRBV4-2 and TRBJ1-2; 9 bases fit TRBD1. V lost 4 bases and J lost 8; bases outside the gene matches: 11. This CDR3 region has 15 residues. Germline CDR1 LGHNA, CDR2 YNFKEQ.

The rearrangement links TRBV5-1 to TRBJ1-1; the D gene is possibly TRBD1 (6 bases). The CDR3 has 14 amino acids. Trimming took 4 bases from V and 1 from J, leaving 11 bases between them. The germline V gene encodes CDR1 SGHRS and CDR2 YFSETQ. CDR3: CASSVTGRNTEAFF. CDR3 DNA sequence: TGCGCCAGCAGCGTAACAGGGAGGAACACTGAAGCTTTCTTT.

V and J are TRBV20-1 and TRBJ1-6, with D maybe TRBD1 (5 bases). In germline, CDR1 is DFQATT, CDR2 SNEGSKA (reference sequence). The CDR3 spans 11 residues. V lost 5 bases, J lost 8 bases, and 7 bases lay in between. CDR3 sequence (DNA): TGCAGTGCTGGCAGGGATTCACCCCTCCACTTT. Protein product: CSAGRDSPLHF.

The genes are TRBV28 and TRBJ2-1; 10 nucleotides match TRBD2. The CDR3 is made up of 15 amino acids. With 5 bases clipped from V and 4 bases from J, the junction kept 5 bases outside the gene matches. Germline V CDR1 and CDR2: MDHEN, SYDVKM. The CDR3 bases are TGTGCCAGCAGTACGCGGACTAGCGGATACAATGAGCAGTTCTTC. Translation: CASSTRTSGYNEQFF.

The V call is TRBV19, the J call TRBJ1-5; 8 bases match TRBD1. Looked up from germline, CDR1 is LNHDA and CDR2 is SQIVND (reference sequence). The CDR3 covers 15 residues. The ends lost 6 bases at V and 5 bases at J; junction bases unmatched: 9. This CDR3 is CASRGTGGPYQPQHF. The CDR3 region has the DNA TGTGCCAGTAGAGGAACAGGGGGTCCGTATCAGCCCCAGCATTTT.

V is TRBV7-6 and J is TRBJ1-3; D may be TRBD1 (5 bases). The germline CDR1 and CDR2 sequences are SGHVS and FNYEAQ. Trimming removed 2 bases at V and 2 bases at J, with 13 bases between. The CDR3 is 16 amino acids. DNA for the CDR3: TGTGCCAGCAGCTTACACGCCGCCAGGGCTGGAAACACCATATATTTT. Translated, it gives CASSLHAARAGNTIYF.

The rearrangement uses TRBV5-4 and TRBJ2-7, with D possibly matching TRBD1 (5 bases). CDR3 length: 13 amino acids. V was clipped by 3 bases and J by 2 bases, with 9 bases between them. Germline CDR1 SGHNT, CDR2 YYREEE (reference sequence). The CDR3, as DNA: TGTGCCAGCAGCTCAAGGGGCGCCTACGAGCAGTACTTC. It is translated as CASSSRGAYEQYF. Combining the CDR3 with reference TRBV5-4 and TRBJ2-7 gives the whole variable domain ETGVTQSPTHLIKTRGQQVTLRCSSQSGHNTVSWYQQALGQGPQFIFQYYREEENGRGNFPPRFSGLQFPNYSSELNVNALELDDSALYLCASSSRGAYEQYFGPGTRLTVT.

This clone was seen a single time. V and J are TRBV19 and TRBJ2-2; TRBD1 aligns across 10 bases. Looked up from germline, CDR1 is LNHDA and CDR2 is SQIVND (reference sequence). The CDR3 is 15 amino acids. After removal of 1 base from V and 5 bases from J, the junction contained 1 base not matched to a gene. CDR3 loop: CASSIGTGGTGELFF. The CDR3 coding sequence is TGTGCCAGTAGTATAGGGACAGGGGGGACCGGGGAGCTGTTTTTT.

The chain links TRBV10-3 to TRBJ1-1; 8 bases map to TRBD1. Germline V gives CDR1 ENHRY, CDR2 SYGVKD. J was trimmed by 0 bases and V by 3 bases; bases with no gene match: 21. The CDR3 runs 21 residues. CDR3 nucleotides: TGTGCCATCAGTGAATTCAACAATCCCGTCCGGGACAGGAGACTGAACACTGAAGCTTTCTTT. Its translation: CAISEFNNPVRDRRLNTEAFF.

The chain has TRBV5-1 and TRBJ2-7; 8 bases line up with TRBD1. The CDR3 length is 13 residues. The trim removed 4 bases at V and 3 bases at J, leaving 3 bases unmatched. In germline, CDR1 is SGHRS, CDR2 YFSETQ. The CDR3 DNA reads as TGCGCCAGCAGCAAAGGACAGGGCTACGAGCAGTACTTC. It is translated as CASSKGQGYEQYF.

This clone was counted a few times. This sequence joins TRBV11-3 and TRBJ2-2, with D hard to call. Trimming left V 5 bases short and J 2 bases short, with 12 bases between. Germline V gene sequence: CDR1 SGHNT, CDR2 YENEEA. The CDR3 has 15 residues. CDR3 sequence (DNA): TGTGCCAGCAGCCCCCAGATTGGCAACACCGGGGAGCTGTTTTTT. This gives the protein CASSPQIGNTGELFF.

The chain links TRBV4-2 to TRBJ2-2; tentatively, D is TRBD2 (5 bases). Trimming removed 0 bases from V and 7 bases from J, with 15 bases in between. This CDR3 contains 16 residues. Germline lookup yields CDR1 LGHNA and CDR2 YNFKEQ. CDR3 sequence: CASSQERGAADGELFF. CDR3 coding DNA: TGTGCCAGCAGCCAAGAGCGCGGAGCGGCGGACGGGGAGCTGTTTTTT.

For the CDR3, the DNA is TGTGCCAGCAGCTACGGGGTCGGGGAGACCCAGTACTTC. Its protein is CASSYGVGETQYF. The V and J genes are TRBV7-3 and TRBJ2-5; D is possibly TRBD2 (5 bases). This CDR3 is built from 13 residues. Germline V CDR1 and CDR2: SGHTA, FQGTGA. The V end lost 4 bases, the J end lost 5 bases, and 11 bases lay between the germline ends.